This T cell receptor (beta chain) was captured by sequencing in a study of siplizumab effects on memory and regulatory T cells. The mixed lymphocyte reaction cells were cocultured at 37°C for less than 7 days. Measured with immunoSEQ multiplex PCR; TCRdb has only the in-frame clones, and not every one. The table has 6,000 or so clones, just over 35% seen once. Note on this clone: The antigen is not known.

CDR1 and CDR2 (germline): MNHEY, SMNVEV (reference sequence). Trimming cost V 7 bases and J 7 bases, with 20 bases left between them. The CDR3 totals 15 residues. The source is a human donor in good health; the cells came from an allogeneic mixed lymphocyte reaction. J is TRBJ2-1 and V is TRBV27, with D perhaps TRBD2 (6 bases). Sequenced input: CFSE-low (dividing) CD8+ T cells sorted from an allogeneic mixed lymphocyte reaction. CDR3 residues: CASNAAGRVRNEQFF. The CDR3 nucleotides are TGTGCCAGCAACGCGGCGGGGAGAGTGAGGAATGAGCAGTTCTTC.